The rows below give T cell receptor beta chains drawn from one sample of a study of blood T cell repertoires in COVID-19. The data were produced by immunoSEQ multiplex PCR, yet TCRdb's version contains in-frame clones alone and is incomplete. This table has around 380,000 clones, 81% appearing once. Sequencing was carried out using peripheral blood. These receptors all come from a human donor with acute or convalescent COVID-19. The donor label of this sample is uncertain. CDR3s include the opening cysteine and the closing phenylalanine or tryptophan. The D gene is left open where the match is weak. The size of a clone is reported for some rows only, either as once, few or many, or as a class for expanded clones.

CDR3 protein: CASSFRAGGWADTQYF
CDR3 DNA: TGTGCCAGCAGCTTTAGAGCGGGGGGGTGGGCAGATACGCAGTATTTT
clone size: once
J gene: TRBJ2-3
D gene: TRBD2
V gene: TRBV7-6

CDR3 protein: CASSPSRQGASLDTF
CDR3 DNA: TGTGCCAGCAGCCCCTCCCGGCAGGGCGCCTCTTTGGACACCTTC
clone size: few
J gene: TRBJ1-2
D gene: NA
V gene: TRBV5-4

CDR3 protein: CASSETGTGVGNQPQHF
CDR3 DNA: TGCGCCAGCAGTGAGACAGGGACAGGGGTAGGCAATCAGCCCCAGCATTTT
clone size: NA
J gene: TRBJ1-5
D gene: TRBD1
V gene: TRBV10-2

CDR3 protein: CASSRTGDGNQPQHF
CDR3 DNA: TGTGCCAGCAGTCGGACAGGGGATGGCAATCAGCCTCAGCATTTT
clone size: NA
J gene: TRBJ1-5
D gene: TRBD1
V gene: TRBV2

CDR3 protein: CASSFPPQGAGGYTF
CDR3 DNA: TGTGCCAGCAGTTTCCCCCCACAGGGGGCGGGGGGCTACACCTTC
clone size: NA
J gene: TRBJ1-2
D gene: TRBD1
V gene: TRBV28

CDR3 protein: CATSGGNYGYTF
CDR3 DNA: TGTGCCACCTCGGGGGGAAACTATGGCTACACCTTC
clone size: NA
J gene: TRBJ1-2
D gene: NA
V gene: TRBV18

CDR3 protein: CASSKAGTGTGNTIYF
CDR3 DNA: TGTGCCAGCAGTAAAGCCGGGACAGGGACTGGAAACACCATATATTTT
clone size: few
J gene: TRBJ1-3
D gene: TRBD1
V gene: TRBV28

CDR3 protein: CASSYSGKTYNEQFF
CDR3 DNA: TGTGCCAGCAGCTACAGCGGGAAAACCTACAATGAGCAGTTCTTC
clone size: NA
J gene: TRBJ2-1
D gene: TRBD2
V gene: TRBV3-1/TRBV3-2

CDR3 protein: CATGGGGWNTEAFF
CDR3 DNA: TGTGCCACCGGCGGGGGGGGCTGGAACACTGAAGCTTTCTTT
clone size: NA
J gene: TRBJ1-1
D gene: NA
V gene: TRBV30

CDR3 protein: CASSLVYGMNTEAFF
CDR3 DNA: TGTGCCAGCAGCTTAGTGTACGGGATGAACACTGAAGCTTTCTTT
clone size: NA
J gene: TRBJ1-1
D gene: NA
V gene: TRBV7-2